The 27 T cell receptor beta chains given below trace back to one sample, sequenced in a study of blood T cells in healthy people across ages. A second PCR of 7 to 11 cycles used a sample-barcoded 5' primer and a J-beta primer mix. TCRdb called the 5' RACE reads again in MiXCR, with one record for every CDR3 protein. The sample lists 1.5 million to 2 million distinct CDR3 sequences, around half occurring once. The sequenced sample consisted of blood. The receptors were gathered from a woman between 40 and 50 years old in good health.

The chain uses TRBV2 and TRBJ2-5; D is possibly TRBD2 (5 bases). This CDR3 spans 12 amino acids. Germline V gene lookup returns CDR1 SNHLY and CDR2 FYNNEI. Trimming shortened V by 9 bases and J by 2 bases, and 10 bases separated the two germline ends. The CDR3 DNA follows: TGTGCCAGTCCCGGGAATCAAGAGACCCAGTACTTC. This sequence encodes CASPGNQETQYF.

The CDR3 loop reads CSASETRVANVLTF. In DNA, the CDR3 is TGCAGTGCTAGTGAGACGAGAGTGGCCAACGTCCTGACTTTC. V and J are TRBV20-1 and TRBJ2-6; no definite D call. The CDR3 extends over 14 amino acids. V was cut by 3 bases and J by 6 bases, with 12 bases left in between. CDR1 DFQATT and CDR2 SNEGSKA come from the germline V gene (reference sequence).

In its sample, this clonotype was seen a few times. The chain joins TRBV4-1 to TRBJ2-1, with TRBD2 matching over 9 bases. V trimming: 0 bases; J trimming: 10 bases; junction bases outside the gene matches: 10. The CDR3 is 16 amino acids. Germline V gene sequence: CDR1 MGHRA, CDR2 YSYEKL. DNA for the CDR3: TGCGCCAGCAGCCAAGAATCCCTTGTAGCGGGGGCCGAGCAGTTCTTC. It yields the protein CASSQESLVAGAEQFF.

This clonotype was detected a few times. The J gene is TRBJ2-1, the V gene TRBV20-1; weak D call: TRBD2 (7 bases). The germline V gene encodes CDR1 DFQATT and CDR2 SNEGSKA (reference sequence). The length of the CDR3 is 16 residues. The ends were cut back, 2 bases at V and 5 bases at J, with 19 bases in the middle. As DNA, the CDR3 is TGCAGTGCTAGAACCGGGGCGGGGGCAGTAAACAATGAGCAGTTCTTC. It is translated as CSARTGAGAVNNEQFF.

The rearrangement joins TRBV29-1 to TRBJ1-1; 9 bases agree with TRBD1. V was clipped by 8 bases and J by 4 bases; unmatched bases: 11. The germline V gene has CDR1 SQVTM and CDR2 ANQGSEA. The CDR3 covers 14 residues. The CDR3 sequence: CSSRNRGLGTEAFF. As DNA, the CDR3 is TGCAGCTCACGGAACAGGGGGCTGGGCACTGAAGCTTTCTTT.

The chain combines TRBV5-1 with TRBJ2-5; 7 nucleotides align to TRBD1. The CDR3 has 16 amino acids. After removal of 7 bases from V and 2 bases from J, the junction contained 14 bases not matched to a gene. The germline CDR1 and CDR2 sequences are SGHRS and YFSETQ. The CDR3 DNA reads TGCGCCAGCCATAAACTTGGGATGGGACAGCAAGAGACCCAGTACTTC. It yields the protein CASHKLGMGQQETQYF. Variable domain in full (rest from reference TRBV5-1 and TRBJ2-5): KAGVTQTPRYLIKTRGQQVTLSCSPISGHRSVSWYQQTPGQGLQFLFEYFSETQRNKGNFPGRFSGRQFSNSRSEMNVSTLELGDSALYLCASHKLGMGQQETQYFGPGTRLLVL.

This clonotype occurred a few times. This rearrangement joins TRBV20-1 to TRBJ1-2; tentatively, D is TRBD1 (6 bases). CDR1 is DFQATT, CDR2 SNEGSKA, per germline (reference sequence). Trimming shortened V by 8 bases and J by 4 bases, and 11 bases separated the two germline ends. The CDR3 runs to 11 residues. CDR3 in amino acids: CSTGPSYGYTF. Written as DNA, the CDR3 is TGCAGTACAGGGCCCTCCTATGGCTACACCTTC.

The chain's CDR3 is CASSHSGTLYEQYF. The CDR3 DNA reads TGTGCCAGCAGCCACTCCGGCACCCTCTACGAGCAGTACTTC. The V gene is TRBV7-8, the J gene TRBJ2-7; D is ambiguous. The V end was cut by 5 bases, the J end by 3 bases, with 14 bases between. Germline lookup yields CDR1 SGHVS and CDR2 FQNEAQ. The CDR3 is 14 residues long.

The V and J genes are TRBV5-6 and TRBJ1-4; D uncertain. V was cut by 3 bases and J by 6 bases, with 15 bases left in between. Germline CDR1 is SGHDT and CDR2 is YYEEEE. CDR3 length equals 15 residues. The CDR3 DNA is TGTGCCAGCAGCTACGCCGGCGTCCGGGATGAAAAACTGTTTTTT. Translated, it gives CASSYAGVRDEKLFF.

The J gene is TRBJ2-3, the V gene TRBV28, with 10 nucleotides matching TRBD2. This CDR3 is built from 20 residues. Per germline, CDR1 MDHEN and CDR2 SYDVKM. V lost 2 bases, J lost 1 base, and 15 bases stayed unmatched. The CDR3 loop is CASSLLGLAVVPSGTDTQYF. In DNA form, the CDR3 reads TGTGCCAGCAGTTTACTTGGACTAGCGGTAGTTCCTTCCGGCACAGATACGCAGTATTTT.

The V gene is TRBV12-3 or TRBV12-4, the J gene TRBJ2-1; TRBD2 aligns across 14 bases. The CDR3 consists of 18 residues. The ends lost 3 bases at V and 9 bases at J; junction bases unmatched: 13. DNA for the CDR3: TGTGCCAGCAGTTTCCGCACCCTGACTAGCGGGGGGGCTTCTGAGCAGTTCTTC. Its protein product is CASSFRTLTSGGASEQFF.

This clonotype was picked up a small number of times. The chain recombines TRBV7-9 with TRBJ2-7; possible D gene TRBD2, 5 bases. Germline-derived CDR1 and CDR2 are SEHNR and FQNEAQ (reference sequence). V was cut by 7 bases and J by 4 bases, with 11 bases left in between. The CDR3 length is 12 residues. In DNA form, the CDR3 reads TGTGCCAGCATAACGGGGAATTACGAGCAGTACTTC. It is translated as CASITGNYEQYF.

This chain links TRBV7-2 with TRBJ2-1, with D perhaps TRBD2 (7 bases). Germline values: CDR1 SGHTA, CDR2 FQGNSA. V was trimmed by 5 bases and J by 9 bases, leaving 17 bases between them. The CDR3 is 14 amino acids. This CDR3 reads CASSLGGGVLEQFF. The DNA of the CDR3 is TGTGCCAGCAGCCTAGGGGGGGGCGTCCTTGAGCAGTTCTTC.

The chain is built from TRBV9 and TRBJ1-2; D gene uncertain. Trimming took 7 bases from V and 6 from J, leaving 13 bases between them. From germline, CDR1 is SGDLS and CDR2 YYNGEE. The CDR3 length is 12 residues. Written as DNA, the CDR3 is TGTGCCAGCCAAAAAGAGAGTAATGGCTACACCTTC. Its protein is CASQKESNGYTF.

The V call is TRBV21-1, the J call TRBJ2-1; whether TRBD1, the table's D call, matches the DNA was not checked. TRBV21-1 is reported as a pseudogene. The CDR3 loop spans 15 amino acids. The CDR3 protein is CASSKARQPLDEQFF. CDR3 coding DNA: TGTGCCAGCAGCAAAGCCCGACAGCCTCTGGATGAGCAGTTCTTC.

The sample holds one count of this clonotype. This may be a read error, as it is one base from a much larger clone. The rearrangement joins TRBV27 to TRBJ2-4; no definite D call. Gene TRBJ2-7 matches the end of the DNA better, so the J call may be wrong. Germline CDR1 MNHEY, CDR2 SMNVEV (reference sequence). CDR3 length: 11 residues. CDR3 nucleotide sequence: TGTGCCAGCAGTACCAAGTACGAGCAGTACTTC. Translation gives CASSTKYEQYF.

This clonotype was seen more than once but under ten times. The chain couples TRBV7-6 to TRBJ2-5; D is unclear. Trimming removed 5 bases from V and 0 bases from J, with 13 bases in between. CDR1 SGHVS and CDR2 FNYEAQ come from the germline V gene. This CDR3 comprises 15 residues. The CDR3 region has the DNA TGTGCCAGCAGCCTGGCCCCAGCTTACCAAGAGACCCAGTACTTC. It is translated as CASSLAPAYQETQYF.

V gene TRBV24-1 combines with J gene TRBJ2-3; 7 bases match TRBD2. Germline V gene data show CDR1 as KGHDR and CDR2 as SFDVKD. V lost 3 bases and J lost 4; bases outside the gene matches: 12. This CDR3 is 17 amino acids long. The CDR3 protein is CATSDQLGGEPADTQYF. As DNA, the CDR3 is TGTGCCACCAGTGATCAATTGGGGGGGGAACCTGCAGATACGCAGTATTTT.

The CDR3 DNA is TGTGCCAGCAGCTTAGGTCAACAGGGGGCGGCTAATGAAAAACTGTTTTTT. The encoded protein is CASSLGQQGAANEKLFF. The chain combines TRBV7-9 with TRBJ1-4; 9 positions match TRBD1. The J segment lost 3 bases and the V segment lost 1 base, leaving 6 bases of the junction unmatched. The CDR3 totals 17 residues. CDR1 SEHNR and CDR2 FQNEAQ come from the germline V gene (reference sequence). Full variable domain (rest looked up from reference TRBV7-9 and TRBJ1-4): DTGVSQNPRHKITKRGQNVTFRCDPISEHNRLYWYRQTLGQGPEFLTYFQNEAQLEKSRLLSDRFSAERPKGSFSTLEIQRTEQGDSAMYLCASSLGQQGAANEKLFFGSGTQLSVL.

The rearrangement joins TRBV20-1 to TRBJ1-2; D remains unclear. This CDR3 region has 13 residues. The germline V gene has CDR1 DFQATT and CDR2 SNEGSKA (reference sequence). V dropped 1 base and J dropped 9 bases, with 15 bases sitting between them. This CDR3 is CSARVGRVACYTF. DNA for the CDR3: TGCAGTGCTAGAGTTGGAAGGGTAGCATGCTACACCTTC.

This chain joins TRBV6-6 and TRBJ2-5; D ambiguous. V was pared by 3 bases and J by 5 bases, with 10 bases between. CDR1 is MNHNY and CDR2 is SVGAGI in the germline V gene (reference sequence). CDR3 size: 13 residues. This CDR3 is CASSYQVKETQYF. CDR3 in DNA: TGTGCCAGCAGTTATCAGGTTAAGGAGACCCAGTACTTC.

The V and J genes are TRBV20-1 and TRBJ1-5; maybe TRBD1 (6 bases). Germline CDR1 DFQATT, CDR2 SNEGSKA (reference sequence). The CDR3 is 14 amino acids. The ends were cut back, 1 base at V and 5 bases at J, with 12 bases in the middle. CDR3 sequence: CSARAPTGDQPQHF. In nucleotides, the CDR3 is TGCAGTGCTAGAGCCCCGACAGGTGATCAGCCCCAGCATTTT.

This clonotype occurred a few times. J is TRBJ2-7 and V is TRBV10-2; D not resolved. Germline V gives CDR1 WSHSY, CDR2 SAAADI. CDR3 length equals 13 residues. With 7 bases removed from V and 0 bases from J, the gap between germline ends came to 10 bases. The CDR3 region has the DNA TGCGCCAGCACCGCAGCATTCTCCTACGAGCAGTACTTC. This encodes CASTAAFSYEQYF.

The V call is TRBV24-1, the J call TRBJ2-3; D is possibly TRBD2 (6 bases). CDR1 and CDR2 from the germline V gene are KGHDR and SFDVKD. CDR3 size: 16 residues. V shed 1 base and J shed 4 bases, with 14 bases lying between them. The CDR3 nucleotides are TGTGCCACCAGTGATTTAGGGACTTTGGGCGCAGATACGCAGTATTTT. Residues: CATSDLGTLGADTQYF.

The chain couples TRBV20-1 to TRBJ1-5, with unresolved D. In germline, CDR1 is DFQATT, CDR2 SNEGSKA (reference sequence). V was pared by 3 bases and J by 6 bases, with 15 bases between. This CDR3 comprises 14 residues. The CDR3 DNA is TGCAGTGCTAGCATACGTCTCACTAGTCAGCCCCAGCATTTT. Amino acid sequence: CSASIRLTSQPQHF.

In its sample, this clonotype was seen once. The chain is built from TRBV12-5 and TRBJ1-2, with no clear D. The CDR3 is 12 amino acids. Germline V gene data show CDR1 as LGHNT and CDR2 as FRNRAP. V lost 5 bases to trimming and J lost 3 bases, with 7 bases between them. DNA for the CDR3: TGTGCTAGTGGTCAGGAGTACTATGGCTACACCTTC. Amino acids: CASGQEYYGYTF.

There are a few counts of this clonotype. This chain connects TRBV10-1 to TRBJ2-7; D ambiguous. Germline V gene data show CDR1 as WNHNN and CDR2 as SYGVQD (reference sequence). The V gene lost 10 bases and the J gene lost 4 bases, with 11 bases spanning the gap. The CDR3 runs to 11 residues. CDR3 nucleotides: TGCGCCAACGACCCCAAGTACGAGCAGTACTTC. This encodes CANDPKYEQYF.